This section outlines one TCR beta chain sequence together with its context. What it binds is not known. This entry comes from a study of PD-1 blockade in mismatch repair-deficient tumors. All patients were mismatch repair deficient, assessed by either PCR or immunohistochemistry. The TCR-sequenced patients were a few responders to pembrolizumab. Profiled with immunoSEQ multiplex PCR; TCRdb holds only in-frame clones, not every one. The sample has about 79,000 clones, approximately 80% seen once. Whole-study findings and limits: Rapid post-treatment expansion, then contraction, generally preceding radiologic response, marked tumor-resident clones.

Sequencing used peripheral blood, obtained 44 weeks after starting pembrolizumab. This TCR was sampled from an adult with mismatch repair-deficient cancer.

CDR3 in amino acids: CASSETLAGGTDTQYF. For the CDR3, the DNA is TGTGCCAGCAGTGAGACACTAGCGGGAGGCACAGATACGCAGTATTTT. The V and J genes are TRBV6-1 and TRBJ2-3, with 11 positions matching TRBD2. Per germline, CDR1 MNHNS and CDR2 SASEGT. CDR3 length equals 16 residues. With V trimmed by 3 bases and J by 1 base, 3 bases remained unmatched.